This T cell receptor beta chain was retrieved from a study of T cell repertoires in cytomegalovirus infection. Study details: TCR beta signatures that were public indicated CMV infection and matching HLA type. General study findings and limits: Dominating the ex vivo response were TCR beta clonotypes that were CMV-specific and HLA-C-restricted. There were carriers of CMV plus the relevant HLA, and cumulative public TCR beta family frequency identified them.

TCRdb processed the reads anew with MiXCR; each CDR3 protein has one entry. The sample gives around 360,000 distinct CDR3 sequences, roughly a third of which show up once; roughly 14% is in the top ten. This CDR3 contains 17 residues. Per the germline V gene, CDR1 is SEHNR and CDR2 is FQNEAQ (reference sequence). The V gene lost 5 bases and the J gene lost 4 bases, with 21 bases spanning the gap. Details on this clonotype: Its antigen is unidentified.

This chain joins TRBV7-9 and TRBJ2-1; the D gene is possibly TRBD1 (5 bases). This receptor was identified in a human donor in good health (CMV status not recorded). Some clones in this sample may be carry-over from other donors' samples. The specimen comprised cultured PBMCs, sampled from culture after CMV antigen stimulation. CDR3 DNA sequence: TGTGCCAGCAGCATGGGGCAGCGAGAGTACGCGTACAATGAGCAGTTCTTC. Residues: CASSMGQREYAYNEQFF.